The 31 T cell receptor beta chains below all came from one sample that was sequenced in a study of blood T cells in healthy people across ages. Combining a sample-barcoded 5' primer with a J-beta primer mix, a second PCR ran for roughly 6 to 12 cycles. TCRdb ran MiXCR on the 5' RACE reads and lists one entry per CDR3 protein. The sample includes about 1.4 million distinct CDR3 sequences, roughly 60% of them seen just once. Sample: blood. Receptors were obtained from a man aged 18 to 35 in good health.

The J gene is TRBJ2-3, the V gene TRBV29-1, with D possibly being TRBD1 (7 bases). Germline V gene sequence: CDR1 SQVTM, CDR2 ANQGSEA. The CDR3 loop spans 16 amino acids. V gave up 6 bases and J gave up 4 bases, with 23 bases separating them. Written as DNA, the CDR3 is TGCAGCGTCGAGTGGCGGGACAGTCCGGCACCAGATACGCAGTATTTT. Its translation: CSVEWRDSPAPDTQYF.

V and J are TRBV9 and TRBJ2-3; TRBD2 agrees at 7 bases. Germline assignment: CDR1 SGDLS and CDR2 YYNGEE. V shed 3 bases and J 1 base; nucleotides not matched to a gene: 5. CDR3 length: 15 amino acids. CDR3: CASSEGGRGTDTQYF. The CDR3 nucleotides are TGTGCCAGCAGCGAGGGCGGGAGAGGCACAGATACGCAGTATTTT.

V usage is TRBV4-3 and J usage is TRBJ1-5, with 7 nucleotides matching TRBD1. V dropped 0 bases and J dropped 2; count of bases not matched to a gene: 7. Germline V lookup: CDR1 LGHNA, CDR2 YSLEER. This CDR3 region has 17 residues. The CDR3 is CASSQDAGQYGNQPQHF. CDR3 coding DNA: TGCGCCAGCAGCCAAGATGCGGGACAGTATGGCAATCAGCCCCAGCATTTT.

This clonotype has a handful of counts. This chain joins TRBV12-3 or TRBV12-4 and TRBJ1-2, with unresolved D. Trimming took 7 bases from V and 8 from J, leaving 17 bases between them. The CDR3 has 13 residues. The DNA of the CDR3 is TGTGCCAGCACCCCCGCTGGGGATTCCGGCTACACCTTC. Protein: CASTPAGDSGYTF.

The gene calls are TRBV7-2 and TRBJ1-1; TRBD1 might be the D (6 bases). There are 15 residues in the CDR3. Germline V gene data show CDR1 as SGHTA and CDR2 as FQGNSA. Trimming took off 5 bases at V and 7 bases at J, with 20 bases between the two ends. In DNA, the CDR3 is TGTGCCAGCAGCAAGGGGCAAGGGACAAGATATGAAGCTTTCTTT. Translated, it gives CASSKGQGTRYEAFF.

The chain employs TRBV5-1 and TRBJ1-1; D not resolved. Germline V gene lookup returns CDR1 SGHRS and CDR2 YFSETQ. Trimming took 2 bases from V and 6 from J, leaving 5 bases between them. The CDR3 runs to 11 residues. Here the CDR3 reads CASSLVSEAFF. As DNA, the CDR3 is TGCGCCAGCAGCTTAGTGTCTGAAGCTTTCTTT. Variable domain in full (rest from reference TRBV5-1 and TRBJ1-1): KAGVTQTPRYLIKTRGQQVTLSCSPISGHRSVSWYQQTPGQGLQFLFEYFSETQRNKGNFPGRFSGRQFSNSRSEMNVSTLELGDSALYLCASSLVSEAFFGQGTRLTVV.

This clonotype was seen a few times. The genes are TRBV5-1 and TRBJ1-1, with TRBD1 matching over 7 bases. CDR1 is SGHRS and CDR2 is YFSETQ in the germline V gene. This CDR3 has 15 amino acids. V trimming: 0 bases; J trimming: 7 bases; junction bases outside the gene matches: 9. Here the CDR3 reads CASSLVTTGFNEAFF. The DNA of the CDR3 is TGCGCCAGCAGCTTGGTAACGACAGGGTTTAATGAAGCTTTCTTT. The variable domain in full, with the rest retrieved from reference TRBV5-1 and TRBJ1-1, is KAGVTQTPRYLIKTRGQQVTLSCSPISGHRSVSWYQQTPGQGLQFLFEYFSETQRNKGNFPGRFSGRQFSNSRSEMNVSTLELGDSALYLCASSLVTTGFNEAFFGQGTRLTVV.

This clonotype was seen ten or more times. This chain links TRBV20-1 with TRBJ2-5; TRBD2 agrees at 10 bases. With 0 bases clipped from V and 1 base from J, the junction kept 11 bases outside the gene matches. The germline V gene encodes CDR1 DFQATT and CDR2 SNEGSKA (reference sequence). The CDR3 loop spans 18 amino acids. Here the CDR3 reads CSARDPAGGLGPQETQYF. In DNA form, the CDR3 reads TGCAGTGCTAGAGATCCAGCGGGGGGGCTAGGCCCCCAAGAGACCCAGTACTTC.

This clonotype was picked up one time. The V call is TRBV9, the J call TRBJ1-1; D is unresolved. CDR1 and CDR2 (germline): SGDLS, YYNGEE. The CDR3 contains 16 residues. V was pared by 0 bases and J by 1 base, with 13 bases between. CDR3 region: CASSVGGYGENTEAFF. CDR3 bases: TGTGCCAGCAGCGTAGGGGGATACGGGGAGAACACTGAAGCTTTCTTT.

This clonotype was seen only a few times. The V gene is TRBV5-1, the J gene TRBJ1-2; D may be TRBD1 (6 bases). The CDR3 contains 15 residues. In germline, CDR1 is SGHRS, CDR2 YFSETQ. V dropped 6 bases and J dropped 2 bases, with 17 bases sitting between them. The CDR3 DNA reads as TGCGCCAGCACAACCGGGGGCAGACCGAACTATGGCTACACCTTC. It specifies CASTTGGRPNYGYTF. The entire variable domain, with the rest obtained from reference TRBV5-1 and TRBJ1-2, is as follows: KAGVTQTPRYLIKTRGQQVTLSCSPISGHRSVSWYQQTPGQGLQFLFEYFSETQRNKGNFPGRFSGRQFSNSRSEMNVSTLELGDSALYLCASTTGGRPNYGYTFGSGTRLTVV.

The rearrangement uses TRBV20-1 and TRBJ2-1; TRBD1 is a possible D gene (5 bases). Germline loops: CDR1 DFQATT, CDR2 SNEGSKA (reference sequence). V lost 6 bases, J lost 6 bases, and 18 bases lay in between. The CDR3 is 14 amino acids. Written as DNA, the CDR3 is TGCAGTGCCCTGGACATCTTTTGGTCCAATGAGCAGTTCTTC. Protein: CSALDIFWSNEQFF.

CDR3 nucleotide sequence: TGTGCCAGCAGCTCTACCGAAGATAATTCACCCCTCCACTTT. Encoded protein: CASSSTEDNSPLHF. The chain uses TRBV4-2 and TRBJ1-6; D ambiguous. The length of the CDR3 is 14 residues. CDR1 LGHNA and CDR2 YNFKEQ come from the germline V gene. Trimming took 5 bases from V and 5 from J, leaving 10 bases between them.

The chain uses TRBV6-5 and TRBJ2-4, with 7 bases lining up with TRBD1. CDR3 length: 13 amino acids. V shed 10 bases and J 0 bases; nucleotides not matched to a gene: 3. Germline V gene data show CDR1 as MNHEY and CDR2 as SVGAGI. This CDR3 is CATTGEAKNIQYF. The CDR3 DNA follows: TGTGCCACAACAGGGGAAGCCAAAAACATTCAGTACTTC.

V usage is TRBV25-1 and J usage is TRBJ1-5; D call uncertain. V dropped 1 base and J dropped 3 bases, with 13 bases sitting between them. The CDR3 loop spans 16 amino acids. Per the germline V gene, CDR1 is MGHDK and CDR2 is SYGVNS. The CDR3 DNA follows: TGTGCCAGCAGTGAATCCGGTGGACCCCCCAATCAGCCCCAGCATTTT. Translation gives CASSESGGPPNQPQHF. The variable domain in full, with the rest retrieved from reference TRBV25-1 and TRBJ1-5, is EADIYQTPRYLVIGTGKKITLECSQTMGHDKMYWYQQDPGMELHLIHYSYGVNSTEKGDLSSESTVSRIRTEHFPLTLESARPSHTSQYLCASSESGGPPNQPQHFGDGTRLSIL.

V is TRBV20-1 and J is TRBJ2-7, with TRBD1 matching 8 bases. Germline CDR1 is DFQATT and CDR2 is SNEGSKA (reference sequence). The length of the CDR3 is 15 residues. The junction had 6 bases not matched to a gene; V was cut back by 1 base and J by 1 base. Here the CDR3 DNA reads TGCAGTGCTAGAGGGACAGGGAAGGGTTCCTACGAGCAGTACTTC. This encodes CSARGTGKGSYEQYF.

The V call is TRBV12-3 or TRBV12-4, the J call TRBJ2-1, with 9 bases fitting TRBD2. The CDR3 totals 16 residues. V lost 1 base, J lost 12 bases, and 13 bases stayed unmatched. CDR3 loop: CASSLGGGRAIIGQFF. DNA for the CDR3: TGTGCCAGCAGTTTAGGGGGCGGGAGGGCCATAATTGGGCAGTTCTTC.

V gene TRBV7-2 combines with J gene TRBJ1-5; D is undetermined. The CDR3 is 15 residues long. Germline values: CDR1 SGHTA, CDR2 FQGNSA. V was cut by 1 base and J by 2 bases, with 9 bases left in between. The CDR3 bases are TGTGCCAGCAGCTTAGGGGAAAGGGGCAATCAGCCCCAGCATTTT. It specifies CASSLGERGNQPQHF. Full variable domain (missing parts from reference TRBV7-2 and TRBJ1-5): GAGVSQSPSNKVTEKGKDVELRCDPISGHTALYWYRQSLGQGLEFLIYFQGNSAPDKSGLPSDRFSAERTGGSVSTLTIQRTQQEDSAVYLCASSLGERGNQPQHFGDGTRLSIL.

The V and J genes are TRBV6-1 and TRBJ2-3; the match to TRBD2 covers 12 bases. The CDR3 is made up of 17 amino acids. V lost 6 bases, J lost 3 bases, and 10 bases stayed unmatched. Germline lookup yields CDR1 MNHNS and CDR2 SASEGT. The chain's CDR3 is CASRAVELAGGTDTQYF. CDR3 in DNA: TGTGCCAGCAGAGCAGTTGAACTAGCGGGGGGTACAGATACGCAGTATTTT.

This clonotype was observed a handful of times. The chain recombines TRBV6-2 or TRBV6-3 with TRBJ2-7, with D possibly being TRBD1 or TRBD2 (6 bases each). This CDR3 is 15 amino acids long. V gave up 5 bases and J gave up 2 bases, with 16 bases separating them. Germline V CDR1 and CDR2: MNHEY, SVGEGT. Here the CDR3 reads CASSPGHRGAYEQYF. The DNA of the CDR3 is TGTGCCAGCAGTCCCGGACATAGGGGGGCCTACGAGCAGTACTTC.

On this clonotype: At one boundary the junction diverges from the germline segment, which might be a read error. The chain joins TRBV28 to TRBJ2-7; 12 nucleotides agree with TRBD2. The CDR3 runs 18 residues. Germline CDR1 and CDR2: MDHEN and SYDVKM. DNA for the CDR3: TGTGCCAGCAGGCACTCCCTCAAGGGACTAGCGGGTATCTACGAGCAGCACTTC. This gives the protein CASRHSLKGLAGIYEQHF.

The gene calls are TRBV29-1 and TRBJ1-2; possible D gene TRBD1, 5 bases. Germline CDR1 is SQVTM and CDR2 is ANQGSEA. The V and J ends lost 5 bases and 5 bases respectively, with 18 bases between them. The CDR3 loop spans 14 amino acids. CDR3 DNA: TGCAGCGTTACTCGCGGGGGAGAGTCGTATGGCTACACCTTC. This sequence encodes CSVTRGGESYGYTF.

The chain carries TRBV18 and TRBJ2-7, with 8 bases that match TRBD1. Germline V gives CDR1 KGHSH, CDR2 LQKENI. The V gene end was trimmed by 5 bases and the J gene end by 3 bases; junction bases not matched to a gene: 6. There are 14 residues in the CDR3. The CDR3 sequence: CASSGQGGDYEQYF. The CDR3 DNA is TGTGCCAGCTCAGGACAGGGTGGGGACTACGAGCAGTACTTC.

The CDR3 spells CASSPRTSGGQFF. The CDR3 DNA reads TGTGCCAGCAGCCCCCGGACTAGCGGGGGGCAGTTCTTC. The rearrangement links TRBV14 to TRBJ2-1, with 13 bases aligning to TRBD2. This CDR3 spans 13 amino acids. Germline loops: CDR1 SGHDN, CDR2 FVKESK. The trim removed 4 bases at V and 12 bases at J, leaving 3 bases unmatched. The whole variable domain, filled in from reference TRBV14 and TRBJ2-1, reads EAGVTQFPSHSVIEKGQTVTLRCDPISGHDNLYWYRRVMGKEIKFLLHFVKESKQDESGMPNNRFLAERTGGTYSTLKVQPAELEDSGVYFCASSPRTSGGQFFGPGTRLTVL.

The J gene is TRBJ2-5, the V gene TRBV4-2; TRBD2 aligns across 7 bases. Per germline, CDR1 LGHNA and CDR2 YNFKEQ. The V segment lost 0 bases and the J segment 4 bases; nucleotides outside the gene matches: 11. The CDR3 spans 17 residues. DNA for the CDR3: TGTGCCAGCAGCCAAGACTGGCCTGCCTCGGGGGGAGAGACCCAGTACTTC. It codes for CASSQDWPASGGETQYF.

The CDR3 region has the DNA TGCGCCAGCAGTGAAGGGGGACTAGCAACAGGGGAGCTGTTTTTT. This encodes CASSEGGLATGELFF. This chain joins TRBV10-2 and TRBJ2-2, with TRBD2 matching over 9 bases. The junction had 7 bases not matched to a gene; V was cut back by 3 bases and J by 8 bases. The CDR3 spans 15 residues. CDR1 and CDR2 from the germline V gene are WSHSY and SAAADI.

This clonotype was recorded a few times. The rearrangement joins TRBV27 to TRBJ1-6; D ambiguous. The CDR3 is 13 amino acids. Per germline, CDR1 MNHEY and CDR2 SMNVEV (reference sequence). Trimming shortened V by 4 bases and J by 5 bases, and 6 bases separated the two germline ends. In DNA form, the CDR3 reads TGTGCCAGCAGTTCAGGAAATAATTCACCCCTCCACTTT. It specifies CASSSGNNSPLHF.

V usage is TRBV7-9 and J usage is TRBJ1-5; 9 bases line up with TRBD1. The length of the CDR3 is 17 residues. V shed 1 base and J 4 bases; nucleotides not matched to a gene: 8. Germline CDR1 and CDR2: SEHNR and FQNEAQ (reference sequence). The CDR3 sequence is CASSLEVGTGSNQPQHF. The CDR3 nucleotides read TGTGCCAGCAGCTTAGAGGTGGGGACAGGGTCGAATCAGCCCCAGCATTTT.

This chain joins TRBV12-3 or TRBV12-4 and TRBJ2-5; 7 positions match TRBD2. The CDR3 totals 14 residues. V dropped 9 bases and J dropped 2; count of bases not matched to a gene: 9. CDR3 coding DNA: TGTGCCAGTTCCGGCCCACTAGCGCAAGAGACCCAGTACTTC. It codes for CASSGPLAQETQYF.

The CDR3 coding sequence is TGCAGCGTTGGGCTGGCAGGGCACGGCTACACCTTC. This codes for CSVGLAGHGYTF. This chain links TRBV29-1 with TRBJ1-2; D possibly corresponds to TRBD1 (5 bases). The CDR3 spans 12 residues. Germline CDR1 is SQVTM and CDR2 is ANQGSEA. V was pared by 4 bases and J by 8 bases, with 14 bases between.

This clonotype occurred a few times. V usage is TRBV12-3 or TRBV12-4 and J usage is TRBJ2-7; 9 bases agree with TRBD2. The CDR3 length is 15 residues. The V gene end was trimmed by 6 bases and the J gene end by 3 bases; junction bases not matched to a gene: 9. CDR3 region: CASSPLSGRNYEQYF. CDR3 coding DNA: TGTGCCAGCAGCCCACTTAGCGGGAGAAACTACGAGCAGTACTTC.

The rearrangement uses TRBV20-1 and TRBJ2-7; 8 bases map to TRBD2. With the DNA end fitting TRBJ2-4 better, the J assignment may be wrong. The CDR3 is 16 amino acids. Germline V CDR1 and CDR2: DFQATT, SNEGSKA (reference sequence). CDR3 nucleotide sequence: TGCAGTGCTAGAGATAGAAAGGCTAGCGGGCCAAACATTCAGTACTTC. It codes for CSARDRKASGPNIQYF.